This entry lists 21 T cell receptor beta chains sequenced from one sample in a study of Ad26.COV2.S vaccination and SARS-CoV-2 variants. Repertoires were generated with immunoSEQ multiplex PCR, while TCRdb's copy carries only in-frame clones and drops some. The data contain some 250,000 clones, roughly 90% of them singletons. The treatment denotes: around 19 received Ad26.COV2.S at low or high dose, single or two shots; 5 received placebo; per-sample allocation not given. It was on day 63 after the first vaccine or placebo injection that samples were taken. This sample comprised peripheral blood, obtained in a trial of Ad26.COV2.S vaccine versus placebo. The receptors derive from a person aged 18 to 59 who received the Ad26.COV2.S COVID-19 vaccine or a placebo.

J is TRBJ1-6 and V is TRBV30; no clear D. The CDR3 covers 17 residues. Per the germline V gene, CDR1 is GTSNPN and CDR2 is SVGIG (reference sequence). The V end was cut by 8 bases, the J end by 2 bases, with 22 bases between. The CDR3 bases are TGTGCCCTCGAGGGCCTCGTCCCTGGCCCCTATAATTCACCCCTCCACTTT. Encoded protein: CALEGLVPGPYNSPLHF.

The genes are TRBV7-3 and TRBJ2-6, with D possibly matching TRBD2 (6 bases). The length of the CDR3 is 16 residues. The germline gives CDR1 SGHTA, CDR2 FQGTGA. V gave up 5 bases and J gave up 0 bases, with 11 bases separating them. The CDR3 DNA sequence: TGTGCCAGCAGCCCCATGGGGGGCTCTGGGGCCAACGTCCTGACTTTC. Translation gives CASSPMGGSGANVLTF.

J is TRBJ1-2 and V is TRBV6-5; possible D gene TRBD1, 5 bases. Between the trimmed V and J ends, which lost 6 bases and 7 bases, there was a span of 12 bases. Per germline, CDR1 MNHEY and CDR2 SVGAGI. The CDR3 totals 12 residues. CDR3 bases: TGTGCCAGCAGAAGGGACGCTCGTGGCTACACCTTC. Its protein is CASRRDARGYTF.

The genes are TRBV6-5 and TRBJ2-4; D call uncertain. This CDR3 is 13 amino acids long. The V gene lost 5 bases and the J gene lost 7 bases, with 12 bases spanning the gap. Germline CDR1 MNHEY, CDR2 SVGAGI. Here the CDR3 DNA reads TGTGCCAGCAGTCTGGGCTTTAGGAACATTCAGTACTTC. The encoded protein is CASSLGFRNIQYF.

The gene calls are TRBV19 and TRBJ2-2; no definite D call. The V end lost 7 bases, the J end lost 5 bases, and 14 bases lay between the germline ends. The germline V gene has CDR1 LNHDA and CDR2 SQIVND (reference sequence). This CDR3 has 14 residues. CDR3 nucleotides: TGTGCCAGTACTATGGTCGAAAGGACCGGGGAGCTGTTTTTT. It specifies CASTMVERTGELFF.

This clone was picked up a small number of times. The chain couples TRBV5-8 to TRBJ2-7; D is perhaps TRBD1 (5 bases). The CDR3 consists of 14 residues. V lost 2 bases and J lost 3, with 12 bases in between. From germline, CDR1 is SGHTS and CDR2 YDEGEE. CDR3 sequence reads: CASSFLRGRYEQYF. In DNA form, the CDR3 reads TGTGCCAGCAGCTTTCTAAGGGGTCGCTACGAGCAGTACTTC. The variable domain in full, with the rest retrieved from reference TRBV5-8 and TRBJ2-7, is EAGVTQSPTHLIKTRGQQATLRCSPISGHTSVYWYQQALGLGLQFLLWYDEGEERNRGNFPPRFSGRQFPNYSSELNVNALELEDSALYLCASSFLRGRYEQYFGPGTRLTVT.

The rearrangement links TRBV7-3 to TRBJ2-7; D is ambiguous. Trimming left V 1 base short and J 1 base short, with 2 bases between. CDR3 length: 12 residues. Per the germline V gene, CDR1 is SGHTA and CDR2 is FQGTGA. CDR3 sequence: CASSLISYEQYF. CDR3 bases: TGTGCCAGCAGCTTAATTTCCTACGAGCAGTACTTC.

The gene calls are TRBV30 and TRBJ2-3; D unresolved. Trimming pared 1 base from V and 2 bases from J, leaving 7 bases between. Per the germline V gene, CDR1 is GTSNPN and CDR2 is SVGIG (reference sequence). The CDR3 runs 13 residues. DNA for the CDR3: TGTGCCTGGAGTGGGGCTTCCACAGATACGCAGTATTTT. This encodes CAWSGASTDTQYF.

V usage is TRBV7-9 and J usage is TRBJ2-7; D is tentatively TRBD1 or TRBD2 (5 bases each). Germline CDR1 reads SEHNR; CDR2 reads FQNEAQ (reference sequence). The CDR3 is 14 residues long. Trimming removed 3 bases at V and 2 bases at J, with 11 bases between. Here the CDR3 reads CASSLGENPYEQYF. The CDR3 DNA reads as TGTGCCAGCAGCTTGGGGGAAAATCCCTACGAGCAGTACTTC.

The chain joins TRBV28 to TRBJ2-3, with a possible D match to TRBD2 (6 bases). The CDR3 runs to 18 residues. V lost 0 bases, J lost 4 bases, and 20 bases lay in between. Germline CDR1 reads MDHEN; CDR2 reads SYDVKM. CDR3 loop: CASSLWAGRHLAADTQYF. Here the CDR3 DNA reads TGTGCCAGCAGTTTATGGGCGGGAAGACACTTAGCAGCAGATACGCAGTATTTT. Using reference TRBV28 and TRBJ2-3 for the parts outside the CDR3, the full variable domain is DVKVTQSSRYLVKRTGEKVFLECVQDMDHENMFWYRQDPGLGLRLIYFSYDVKMKEKGDIPEGYSVSREKKERFSLILESASTNQTSMYLCASSLWAGRHLAADTQYFGPGTRLTVL.

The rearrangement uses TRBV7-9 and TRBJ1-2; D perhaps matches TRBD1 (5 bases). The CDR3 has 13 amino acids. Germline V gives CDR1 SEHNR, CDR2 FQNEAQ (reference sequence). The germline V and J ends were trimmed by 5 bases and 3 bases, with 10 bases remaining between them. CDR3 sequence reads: CASSPWGYYGYTF. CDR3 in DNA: TGTGCCAGCAGCCCCTGGGGGTACTATGGCTACACCTTC.

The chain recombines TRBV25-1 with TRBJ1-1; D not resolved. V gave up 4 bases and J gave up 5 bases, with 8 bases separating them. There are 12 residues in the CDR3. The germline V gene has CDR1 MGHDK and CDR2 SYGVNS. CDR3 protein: CASSGPLTEAFF. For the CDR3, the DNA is TGTGCCAGCAGTGGTCCTTTAACTGAAGCTTTCTTT.

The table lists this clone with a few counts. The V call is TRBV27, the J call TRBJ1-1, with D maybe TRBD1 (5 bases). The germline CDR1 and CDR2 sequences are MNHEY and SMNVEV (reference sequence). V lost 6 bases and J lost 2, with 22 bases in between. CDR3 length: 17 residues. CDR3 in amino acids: CASSPLWAGRDNTEAFF. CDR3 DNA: TGTGCCAGCAGCCCCTTGTGGGCAGGGCGAGACAACACTGAAGCTTTCTTT.

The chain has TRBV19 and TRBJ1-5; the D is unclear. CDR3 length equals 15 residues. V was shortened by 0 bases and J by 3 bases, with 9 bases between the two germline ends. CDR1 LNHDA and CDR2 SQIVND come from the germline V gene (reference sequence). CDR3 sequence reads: CASSIDEGSNQPQHF. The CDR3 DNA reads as TGTGCCAGTAGTATAGACGAGGGATCCAATCAGCCCCAGCATTTT.

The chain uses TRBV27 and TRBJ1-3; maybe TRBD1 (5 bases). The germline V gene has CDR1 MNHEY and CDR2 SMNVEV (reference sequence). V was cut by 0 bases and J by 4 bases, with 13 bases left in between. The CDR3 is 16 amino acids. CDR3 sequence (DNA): TGTGCCAGCAGTTTATCGAATCCAGGGTACGGAAACACCATATATTTT. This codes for CASSLSNPGYGNTIYF.

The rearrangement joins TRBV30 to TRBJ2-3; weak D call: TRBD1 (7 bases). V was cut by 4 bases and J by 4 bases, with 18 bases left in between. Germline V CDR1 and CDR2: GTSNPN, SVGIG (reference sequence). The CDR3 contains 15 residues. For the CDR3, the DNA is TGTGCCTGGAAAAGACAGGGACTCGTCCCAGATACGCAGTATTTT. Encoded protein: CAWKRQGLVPDTQYF.

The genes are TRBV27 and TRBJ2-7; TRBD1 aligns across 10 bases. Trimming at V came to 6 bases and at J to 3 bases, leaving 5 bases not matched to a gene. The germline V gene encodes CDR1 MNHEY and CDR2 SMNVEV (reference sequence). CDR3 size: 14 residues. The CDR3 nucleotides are TGTGCCAGCAGCCCAGGGACAGGGGTCTACGAGCAGTACTTC. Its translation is CASSPGTGVYEQYF.

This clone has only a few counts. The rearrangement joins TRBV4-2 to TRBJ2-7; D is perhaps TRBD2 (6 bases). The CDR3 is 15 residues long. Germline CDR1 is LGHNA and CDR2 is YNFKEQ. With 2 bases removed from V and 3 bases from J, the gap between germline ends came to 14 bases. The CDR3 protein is CASSQYQAAGYEQYF. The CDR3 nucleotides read TGTGCCAGCAGCCAATATCAGGCAGCGGGCTACGAGCAGTACTTC.

The CDR3 is CASSQDDKGAGYGYTF. The CDR3, as DNA: TGCGCCAGCAGCCAAGATGATAAGGGGGCGGGGTATGGCTACACCTTC. V and J are TRBV4-3 and TRBJ1-2; the match to TRBD1 covers 7 bases. The germline gives CDR1 LGHNA, CDR2 YSLEER. After removal of 0 bases from V and 5 bases from J, the junction contained 9 bases not matched to a gene. The CDR3 contains 16 residues.

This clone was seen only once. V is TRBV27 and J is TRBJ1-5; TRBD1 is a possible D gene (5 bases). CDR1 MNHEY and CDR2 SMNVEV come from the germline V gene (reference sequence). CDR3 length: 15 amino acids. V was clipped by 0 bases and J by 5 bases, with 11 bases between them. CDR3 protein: CASSLSAQGDQPQHF. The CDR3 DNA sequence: TGTGCCAGCAGTTTATCAGCGCAGGGTGATCAGCCCCAGCATTTT.

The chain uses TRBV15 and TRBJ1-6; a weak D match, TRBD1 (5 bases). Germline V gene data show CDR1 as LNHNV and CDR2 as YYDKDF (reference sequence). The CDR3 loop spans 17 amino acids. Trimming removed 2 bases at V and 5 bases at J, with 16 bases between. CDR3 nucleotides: TGTGCCACCAGCAGACGAGACAGCGGCAAAAATAATTCACCCCTCCACTTT. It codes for CATSRRDSGKNNSPLHF. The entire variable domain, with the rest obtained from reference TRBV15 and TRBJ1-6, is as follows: DAMVIQNPRYQVTQFGKPVTLSCSQTLNHNVMYWYQQKSSQAPKLLFHYYDKDFNNEADTPDNFQSRRPNTSFCFLDIRSPGLGDTAMYLCATSRRDSGKNNSPLHFGNGTRLTVT.